The rows below give T cell receptor beta chains drawn from one sample of a study of siplizumab effects on memory and regulatory T cells. Measured with immunoSEQ multiplex PCR; TCRdb has only the in-frame clones, and not every one. Here the sample spans some 100,000 clones, roughly 94% being singletons. The sample comprised Tregs sorted from blood. The source of these receptors is a human donor in good health. The CDR3 runs from the conserved cysteine through the conserved F or W. The order of the fields is V gene, D gene, clone size, J gene, CDR3 protein, CDR3 DNA. A D gene is named only where the DNA matches it firmly. Only part of the rows carry a size: once, few, many, or a class if the clone is expanded.

TRBV14	NA	NA	TRBJ2-7	CASSQKSAYEQYF	TGTGCCAGCAGCCAAAAAAGCGCCTACGAGCAGTACTTC
TRBV7-9	NA	NA	TRBJ1-4	CASSLRRGAATNEKLFF	TGTGCCAGCAGCCTACGGAGGGGGGCCGCAACTAATGAAAAACTGTTTTTT
TRBV9	NA	NA	TRBJ2-2	CASSSYQGKATNTGELFF	TGTGCCAGCAGCTCTTACCAGGGGAAGGCGACGAACACCGGGGAGCTGTTTTTT
TRBV14	TRBD2	NA	TRBJ2-1	CASSLGLVLYNEQFF	TGCGCCAGCAGCCTCGGACTAGTGCTGTACAATGAGCAGTTCTTC
TRBV7-9	NA	NA	TRBJ2-3	CASSTGTGSTDTQYF	TGTGCCAGCTCAACCGGGACCGGTAGCACAGATACGCAGTATTTT
TRBV2	TRBD1	NA	TRBJ1-5	CASSQRDSLNQPQHF	TGTGCCAGCAGCCAACGGGACAGCCTCAATCAGCCCCAGCATTTT
TRBV19	TRBD1	NA	TRBJ2-5	CASRPGTGGPKTQYF	TGTGCCAGTAGGCCCGGGACAGGGGGCCCAAAGACCCAGTACTTC
TRBV10-1	TRBD2	NA	TRBJ2-1	CASSEVAGGPYNEQFF	TGCGCCAGCAGTGAGGTAGCGGGAGGGCCCTACAATGAGCAGTTCTTC
TRBV14	TRBD2	NA	TRBJ2-3	CASSRGTSGGDTQYF	TGTGCCAGCAGCCGGGGGACTAGCGGGGGAGATACGCAGTATTTT
TRBV18	NA	few	TRBJ1-5	CASSPNFNQPQHF	TGTGCCAGCTCACCAAATTTCAATCAGCCCCAGCATTTT
TRBV5-1	NA	NA	TRBJ1-1	CASSLGQIVTEAFF	TGCGCCAGCAGCTTGGGACAGATTGTCACTGAAGCTTTCTTT
TRBV28	NA	NA	TRBJ2-1	CASSLGSFNEQFF	TGTGCCAGCAGTTTAGGATCCTTCAATGAGCAGTTCTTC
TRBV11-2	TRBD2	NA	TRBJ2-7	CASSLGGSPLGEQYF	TGTGCCAGCAGCTTGGGGGGGTCTCCGCTGGGCGAGCAGTACTTC
TRBV5-6	NA	few	TRBJ2-1	CASSFQLRTAGKWEQFF	TGTGCCAGCAGCTTCCAGCTACGGACAGCTGGGAAATGGGAGCAGTTCTTC
TRBV5-1	TRBD2	NA	TRBJ2-4	CASSFSGRDVKNIQYF	TGCGCCAGCAGCTTTAGCGGGAGGGATGTCAAAAACATTCAGTACTTC
TRBV5-1	TRBD1	NA	TRBJ1-2	CATRDRGVEGNYGYTF	TGCGCCACCCGAGACAGGGGAGTGGAAGGAAACTATGGCTACACCTTC
TRBV5-1	NA	NA	TRBJ2-3	CASAGSTQYF	TGCGCCAGCGCAGGGAGTACGCAGTATTTT
TRBV6-5	TRBD2	NA	TRBJ2-7	CASRRGLAGYEQYF	TGTGCCAGCAGACGCGGACTAGCGGGATACGAGCAGTACTTC
TRBV12-5	TRBD1	NA	TRBJ1-4	CASGSPRTGTNEKLFF	TGTGCTAGTGGTTCTCCGAGGACAGGGACGAATGAAAAACTGTTTTTT
TRBV21-1	NA	NA	TRBJ1-1	CASSRYGENTEVFF	TGTGCCAGCAGCCGCTACGGAGAGAACACTGAAGTTTTCTTT
TRBV19	NA	once	TRBJ1-1	CASSIGTLEAFF	TGTGCCAGTAGTATAGGGACCCTTGAAGCTTTCTTT
TRBV10-2	NA	NA	TRBJ1-3	CASSESGLAGNTIYF	TGCGCCAGCAGTGAGTCAGGGCTAGCTGGAAACACCATATATTTT
TRBV2	TRBD1	NA	TRBJ1-1	CASSGQGARDTEAFF	TGTGCCAGCAGTGGACAGGGGGCTCGGGATACTGAAGCTTTCTTT
TRBV19	TRBD2	NA	TRBJ2-5	CASSMGLAGLETQYF	TGTGCCAGTAGTATGGGACTAGCGGGCCTAGAGACCCAGTACTTC
TRBV2	TRBD2	NA	TRBJ2-3	CASSRLAGASTDTQYF	TGTGCCAGCAGTAGACTAGCGGGAGCTAGCACAGATACGCAGTATTTT
TRBV6-1	NA	NA	TRBJ2-5	CASSEQGPETQYF	TGTGCCAGCAGTGAACAGGGACCAGAGACCCAGTACTTC
TRBV19	TRBD2	NA	TRBJ2-3	CASRLAESTDTQYF	TGTGCCAGTAGGCTAGCGGAGAGCACAGATACGCAGTATTTT
TRBV5-1	NA	NA	TRBJ2-3	CASSFGRGATDTQYF	TGCGCCAGCAGCTTCGGGAGAGGGGCTACAGATACGCAGTATTTT
TRBV5-4	NA	NA	TRBJ2-1	CASSLSNRLGNEQFF	TGTGCCAGCAGCTTAAGTAATCGTCTGGGCAATGAGCAGTTCTTC
TRBV27	NA	NA	TRBJ2-7	CASSGLYEQYF	TGTGCCAGCAGTGGCCTCTACGAGCAGTACTTC
TRBV11-2	TRBD2	NA	TRBJ2-7	CASSLDTSDLDEQYF	TGTGCCAGCAGCTTAGATACTAGCGATCTCGACGAGCAGTACTTC
TRBV5-1	TRBD2	NA	TRBJ2-5	CASSFRLAGGGETQYF	TGCGCCAGCAGCTTTCGACTAGCGGGAGGGGGGGAGACCCAGTACTTC
TRBV7-9	NA	NA	TRBJ2-2	CASKGGQSFNTGELFF	TGTGCCAGCAAAGGGGGTCAGTCATTCAACACCGGGGAGCTGTTTTTT
TRBV6-6	NA	NA	TRBJ2-6	CASTHGSSGANVLTF	TGTGCCAGCACCCATGGCAGCTCTGGGGCCAACGTCCTGACTTTC
TRBV7-9	NA	NA	TRBJ2-1	CASSPGTKQNEQFF	TGTGCCAGCAGCCCGGGAACTAAGCAGAATGAGCAGTTCTTC
TRBV27	NA	NA	TRBJ2-7	CASSLSQGGYPYEQYF	TGTGCCAGCAGTTTATCTCAGGGCGGGTACCCCTACGAGCAGTACTTC
TRBV7-3	NA	NA	TRBJ2-1	CASSLQGGNNEQFF	TGTGCCAGCAGCTTACAGGGGGGGAACAATGAGCAGTTCTTC
TRBV2	NA	NA	TRBJ1-2	CASNGGSVDYGYTF	TGTGCCAGCAACGGGGGATCGGTCGACTATGGCTACACCTTC
TRBV7-9	TRBD2	NA	TRBJ2-1	CASIVAGMSGEQFF	TGTGCCAGCATTGTAGCGGGAATGTCTGGTGAGCAGTTCTTC
TRBV7-3	NA	NA	TRBJ2-5	CASSFSIGETQYF	TGTGCCAGCAGCTTTAGCATTGGGGAGACCCAGTACTTC
TRBV9	TRBD2	NA	TRBJ2-1	CASSVGLAGSDNEQFF	TGTGCCAGCAGCGTCGGACTAGCGGGATCAGACAATGAGCAGTTCTTC
TRBV21-1	NA	NA	TRBJ2-1	CASSRRADSYNEQFF	TGTGCCAGCAGCCGGCGGGCCGACTCCTACAATGAGCAGTTCTTC
TRBV29-1	NA	NA	TRBJ2-7	CSVGGETYEQYF	TGCAGCGTTGGTGGCGAGACCTACGAGCAGTACTTC
TRBV15	NA	NA	TRBJ2-3	CATSREVTDTQYF	TGTGCCACCAGCAGAGAAGTTACGGATACGCAGTATTTT
TRBV5-1	NA	NA	TRBJ2-2	CASSPLGTGELFF	TGCGCCAGCAGCCCCTTAGGCACCGGGGAGCTGTTTTTT
TRBV18	TRBD1	once	TRBJ2-1	CASSPGQVSNEQFF	TGTGCCAGCTCGCCGGGACAGGTGTCCAATGAGCAGTTCTTC
TRBV7-9	NA	NA	TRBJ2-5	CASSLEFRQETQYF	TGTGCCAGCAGCTTAGAATTCAGACAAGAGACCCAGTACTTC
TRBV7-8	TRBD2	NA	TRBJ2-2	CASSLRLAGNTGELFF	TGTGCCAGCAGCCTTCGACTAGCGGGGAACACCGGGGAGCTGTTTTTT